These 22 T cell receptor beta chains were all obtained from the same sample, sequenced in a study of vaccination and CD4 T cells after COVID-19 (dated by TCRdb to between 2021 and 2023). The library was generated by PCR. The instrument given in TCRdb is Illumina iSeq 100. TCRdb applied fastp at Q25 and MiXCR to the public reads, then kept only in-frame beta chains. Merged by CDR3 protein, the rows form single entries marked with the most common genes and DNA. This sample has around 20,000 distinct CDR3 sequences in its table, and 50% to 70% of those were observed once. Clones ranked in the top ten supply 0.8% to 1% of the sample. The sample in question was CD4+ T cells from blood, obtained before SARS-CoV-2 vaccination. The receptor source for this set is a human donor who had recovered from COVID-19.

V gene TRBV19 combines with J gene TRBJ1-5; the match to TRBD1 covers 7 bases. V shed 7 bases, J shed 0 bases, and the junction held 6 bases outside the gene matches. The germline CDR1 and CDR2 sequences are LNHDA and SQIVND (reference sequence). The CDR3 has 15 residues. The DNA of the CDR3 is TGTGCCAGTAAGGGACAGCTCTATAGCAATCAGCCCCAGCATTTT. Its translation is CASKGQLYSNQPQHF. The full variable domain, its missing parts supplied by reference TRBV19 and TRBJ1-5, is DGGITQSPKYLFRKEGQNVTLSCEQNLNHDAMYWYRQDPGQGLRLIYYSQIVNDFQKGDIAEGYSVSREKKESFPLTVTSAQKNPTAFYLCASKGQLYSNQPQHFGDGTRLSIL.

This clonotype came up once. This chain connects TRBV4-1 to TRBJ1-2, with D hard to call. Germline loops: CDR1 MGHRA, CDR2 YSYEKL. Trimming took off 0 bases at V and 7 bases at J, with 9 bases between the two ends. The CDR3 runs 13 residues. The CDR3 bases are TGCGCCAGCAGCCAAGATATGATCTTTGGCTACACCTTC. Translating gives CASSQDMIFGYTF.

This chain joins TRBV7-8 and TRBJ1-1; 12 bases match TRBD1. CDR3 length: 17 residues. Germline-derived CDR1 and CDR2 are SGHVS and FQNEAQ. V shed 6 bases, J shed 0 bases, and the junction held 8 bases outside the gene matches. CDR3 residues: CASRRDRGLRVNTEAFF. CDR3 DNA: TGTGCCAGCAGAAGGGACAGGGGGCTTAGGGTGAACACTGAAGCTTTCTTT.

J is TRBJ1-1 and V is TRBV2, with a possible D match to TRBD1 (6 bases). V was shortened by 8 bases and J by 8 bases, with 18 bases between the two germline ends. CDR1 and CDR2 from the germline V gene are SNHLY and FYNNEI. The CDR3 sequence is 13 residues long. CDR3 coding DNA: TGTGCCAGCTGTCAGGGGCGATTAGGAGAAGCTTTCTTT. Residues: CASCQGRLGEAFF.

The chain links TRBV20-1 to TRBJ2-5; D gene ambiguous. CDR3 size: 13 residues. V dropped 1 base and J dropped 1 base, with 7 bases sitting between them. Per germline, CDR1 DFQATT and CDR2 SNEGSKA (reference sequence). As DNA, the CDR3 is TGCAGTGCTAGAGGACCTTTCCAAGAGACCCAGTACTTC. Residues: CSARGPFQETQYF.

The chain combines TRBV28 with TRBJ2-3, with D uncertain. The CDR3 spans 18 residues. Germline CDR1 reads MDHEN; CDR2 reads SYDVKM. V was clipped by 5 bases and J by 0 bases, with 21 bases between them. The CDR3 DNA sequence: TGTGCCAGCAGTCGGCCCCCCGCAGCTTATTCTAGCACAGATACGCAGTATTTT. It specifies CASSRPPAAYSSTDTQYF.

The chain has TRBV11-3 and TRBJ2-2; 7 nucleotides match TRBD2. V lost 5 bases to trimming and J lost 3 bases; unmatched junction nucleotides: 3. Germline V gene lookup returns CDR1 SGHNT and CDR2 YENEEA. The CDR3 consists of 14 residues. DNA for the CDR3: TGTGCCAGCAGCCTAGGACTAGACACCGGGGAGCTGTTTTTT. Protein product: CASSLGLDTGELFF. Drawing the rest from reference TRBV11-3 and TRBJ2-2, the complete variable domain is EAGVVQSPRYKIIEKKQPVAFWCNPISGHNTLYWYLQNLGQGPELLIRYENEEAVDDSQLPKDRFSAERLKGVDSTLKIQPAELGDSAVYLCASSLGLDTGELFFGEGSRLTVL.

The sample holds a few counts of this clonotype. In DNA, the CDR3 is TGTGCCAGTACCTCCTACTCGGGTCGCGGGGAGCTGTTTTTT. Amino acid sequence: CASTSYSGRGELFF. V is TRBV19 and J is TRBJ2-2; D not resolved. V lost 7 bases, J lost 7 bases, and 16 bases lay in between. The CDR3 is 14 amino acids. CDR1 LNHDA and CDR2 SQIVND come from the germline V gene (reference sequence).

This clonotype was counted only a few times. This chain uses TRBV20-1 with TRBJ1-2, with D possibly being TRBD1 (5 bases). The CDR3 is 15 residues long. V lost 0 bases, J lost 2 bases, and 13 bases lay in between. CDR1 is DFQATT and CDR2 is SNEGSKA in the germline V gene (reference sequence). The CDR3: CSARDLGRANYGYTF. The CDR3 DNA reads TGCAGTGCTAGAGATTTAGGCAGGGCGAACTATGGCTACACCTTC.

For the CDR3, the DNA is TGTGCCAGCAGTCGGGACTTAAGCACAGATACGCAGTATTTT. Translation: CASSRDLSTDTQYF. The V call is TRBV28, the J call TRBJ2-3, with a tentative D call TRBD2 (6 bases). Germline CDR1 is MDHEN and CDR2 is SYDVKM. This CDR3 is built from 14 residues. Trimming took 5 bases from V and 0 from J, leaving 9 bases between them.

The CDR3 DNA follows: TGTGCCAGCTCTCCCCGGGGCACAGATACGCAGTATTTT. Amino acids: CASSPRGTDTQYF. V gene TRBV18 combines with J gene TRBJ2-3; D not certain. The CDR3 extends over 13 amino acids. Trimming cost V 6 bases and J 1 base, with 8 bases left between them. Germline loops: CDR1 KGHSH, CDR2 LQKENI.

This rearrangement joins TRBV6-5 to TRBJ2-1; 10 bases fit TRBD1. Germline CDR1 is MNHEY and CDR2 is SVGAGI. The CDR3 loop spans 15 amino acids. Germline trimming cut 2 bases from V and 6 bases from J; bases unmatched to any gene: 4. The CDR3 nucleotides are TGTGCCAGCAGTTACGGGGGACAGGGGATCAATGAGCAGTTCTTC. Protein sequence: CASSYGGQGINEQFF.

The rearrangement uses TRBV15 and TRBJ2-1, with D possibly being TRBD2 (5 bases). Germline-derived CDR1 and CDR2 are LNHNV and YYDKDF (reference sequence). The CDR3 spans 16 residues. Trimming left V 0 bases short and J 4 bases short, with 13 bases between. The CDR3 nucleotides read TGTGCCACCAGCAGAGATGGCCAGCGGCCGTACAATGAGCAGTTCTTC. Translation: CATSRDGQRPYNEQFF.

The CDR3 coding sequence is TGTGCCAGTAGCACAGGGTATGGAGATACGCAGTATTTT. Protein sequence: CASSTGYGDTQYF. This chain connects TRBV19 to TRBJ2-3, with a possible D match to TRBD1 (6 bases). Trimming pared 6 bases from V and 5 bases from J, leaving 12 bases between. The CDR3 runs 13 residues. Germline V CDR1 and CDR2: LNHDA, SQIVND (reference sequence).

This sequence joins TRBV6-1 and TRBJ1-3; 10 nucleotides line up with TRBD1. The CDR3 is made up of 16 amino acids. Trimming at V came to 4 bases and at J to 0 bases, leaving 3 bases not matched to a gene. Germline values: CDR1 MNHNS, CDR2 SASEGT. CDR3 DNA sequence: TGTGCCAGCAGTGGACAGGGGGCCCACTCTGGAAACACCATATATTTT. Amino acid sequence: CASSGQGAHSGNTIYF.

The chain joins TRBV2 to TRBJ2-7, with 10 bases aligning to TRBD1. CDR3 length: 16 residues. Germline loops: CDR1 SNHLY, CDR2 FYNNEI. J was trimmed by 0 bases and V by 7 bases; bases with no gene match: 9. The CDR3 loop is CASTGQGVASSYEQYF. CDR3 in DNA: TGTGCCAGCACCGGACAGGGGGTCGCGAGCTCCTACGAGCAGTACTTC.

The chain joins TRBV6-1 to TRBJ2-3; no clear D gene. The CDR3 consists of 13 residues. V lost 6 bases to trimming and J lost 2 bases, with 9 bases between them. The germline V gene has CDR1 MNHNS and CDR2 SASEGT. CDR3 coding DNA: TGTGCCAGCAGGATTGAATACACAGATACGCAGTATTTT. Its translation: CASRIEYTDTQYF.

The CDR3 sequence is CASGDLGGNQPQHF. CDR3 coding DNA: TGTGCCAGCGGTGACCTGGGAGGCAATCAGCCCCAGCATTTT. The chain joins TRBV7-2 to TRBJ1-5; D remains unclear. In germline, CDR1 is SGHTA, CDR2 FQGNSA. This CDR3 spans 14 amino acids. V was trimmed by 8 bases and J by 2 bases, leaving 13 bases between them.

In the case of this clonotype: Compared with germline, one end of the junction differs, possibly owing to a read error. The rearrangement joins TRBV7-9 to TRBJ1-6; the D is unclear. CDR1 is SEHNR and CDR2 is FQNEAQ in the germline V gene (reference sequence). CDR3 length: 15 amino acids. CDR3 residues: CASNLDGLHVSPLHF. The DNA of the CDR3 is TGTGCCAGCAACTTAGATGGGCTCCACGTTTCACCCCTCCACTTT. The full variable domain, completed using reference TRBV7-9 and TRBJ1-6, is DTGVSQNPRHKITKRGQNVTFRCDPISEHNRLYWYRQTLGQGPEFLTYFQNEAQLEKSRLLSDRFSAERPKGSFSTLEIQRTEQGDSAMYLCASNLDGLHVSPLHFGNGTRLTVT.

The CDR3 nucleotides read TGCGCCAGCAGTTGGCAGTTGCAGAGTGGAAACACCATATATTTT. It encodes CASSWQLQSGNTIYF. The chain has TRBV4-3 and TRBJ1-3; D is undetermined. The CDR3 covers 15 residues. The V end lost 6 bases, the J end lost 3 bases, and 15 bases lay between the germline ends. Germline V CDR1 and CDR2: LGHNA, YSLEER.

This chain connects TRBV19 to TRBJ2-6; 8 bases are shared with TRBD2. Per germline, CDR1 LNHDA and CDR2 SQIVND (reference sequence). This CDR3 has 15 residues. The ends lost 1 base at V and 7 bases at J; junction bases unmatched: 3. The CDR3 is CASSIAGGYANVLTF. DNA for the CDR3: TGTGCCAGTAGTATAGCGGGAGGGTACGCCAACGTCCTGACTTTC.

The CDR3, as DNA: TGTGCCAGCAGTTACTCGAGGGGCGTGGAGACCCAGTACTTC. Translated, it gives CASSYSRGVETQYF. This chain links TRBV6-5 with TRBJ2-5; D is possibly TRBD1 or TRBD2 (5 bases each). Looked up from germline, CDR1 is MNHEY and CDR2 is SVGAGI. This CDR3 has 14 residues. Trimming took off 0 bases at V and 5 bases at J, with 10 bases between the two ends.